This T cell receptor (beta chain) comes out of a study of breast tumors, draining lymph nodes, adjacent tissues. The study's findings and limits: Luminal-like breast cancer showed significantly greater tumor-nontumor repertoire similarity than basal-like breast cancer did. Compared with lymph nodes, tumors were less diverse; compared with nontumor tissue, more. The lymph node origin of tumor T cells was framed as consistent with a hypothesis, not demonstrated. The data were judged consistent with most tumor T cells coming from lymph node and expanding in tumor.

The lymph nodes were axillary draining lymph nodes from breast cancer patients. The sample holds many counts of this clonotype. The antigen is not known. MiXCR was run by TCRdb on the multiplex PCR reads, yielding one entry per CDR3 protein. The data show approximately 130,000 distinct CDR3 sequences, 21% seen once. The sequence came from a female donor with breast cancer. Some clones in this sample may be carry-over from other donors' samples. Material: axillary lymph node tissue.

The CDR3 DNA reads as TGCGCCAGCAGTGAGGGGGCACAGGGGGGCATTCAGTACTTC. Translating gives CASSEGAQGGIQYF. V and J are TRBV10-1 and TRBJ2-4; the match to TRBD1 covers 8 bases. The CDR3 sequence is 14 residues long. The germline CDR1 and CDR2 sequences are WNHNN and SYGVQD (reference sequence). V lost 2 bases to trimming and J lost 9 bases; unmatched junction nucleotides: 6.